The clone carrying this T cell receptor beta chain has a count of ten or more. Sequencing involved patients with CD8+CD57+ cell expansion previously shown by flow cytometry. Genomic DNA, the template, was used for profiling of the TCR beta VDJ and CDR3. TCRdb re-called the reads with MiXCR, one entry per CDR3 protein. Altogether some 200,000 distinct CDR3 sequences are present, around 47% being singletons, with the ten largest covering around a tenth. The data belong to a study of CD8+CD57+ T cells in acquired aplastic anemia. In the study overall: An average of roughly 2.9 ug of DNA was obtained from sorted CD4+ and CD8+ cells.

This CDR3 is 15 amino acids long. V was clipped by 1 base and J by 8 bases; unmatched bases: 6. From germline, CDR1 is SGHRS and CDR2 YFSETQ. The material sequenced was sorted CD4+, CD8+, or CD8+CD57+ T cells (not recorded which) from PBMCs. The rearrangement links TRBV5-1 to TRBJ2-5; 12 bases map to TRBD2. The origin of this receptor is a human donor with aplastic anemia. DNA of the CDR3: TGCGCCAGCAGCTTGTTGGCTAGCGGGAGGGACACCCAGTACTTC. Translated: CASSLLASGRDTQYF.